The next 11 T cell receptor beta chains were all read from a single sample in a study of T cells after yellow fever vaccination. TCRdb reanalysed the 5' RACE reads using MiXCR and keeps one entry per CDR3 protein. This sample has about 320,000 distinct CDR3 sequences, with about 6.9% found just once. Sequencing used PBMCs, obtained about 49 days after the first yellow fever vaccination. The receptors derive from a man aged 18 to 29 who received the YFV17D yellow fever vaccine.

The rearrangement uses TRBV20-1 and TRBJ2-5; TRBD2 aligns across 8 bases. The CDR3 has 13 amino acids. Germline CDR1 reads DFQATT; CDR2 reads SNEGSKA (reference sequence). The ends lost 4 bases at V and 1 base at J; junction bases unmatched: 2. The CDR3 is CSAKSGGQETQYF. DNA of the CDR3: TGCAGTGCTAAAAGCGGGGGCCAAGAGACCCAGTACTTC.

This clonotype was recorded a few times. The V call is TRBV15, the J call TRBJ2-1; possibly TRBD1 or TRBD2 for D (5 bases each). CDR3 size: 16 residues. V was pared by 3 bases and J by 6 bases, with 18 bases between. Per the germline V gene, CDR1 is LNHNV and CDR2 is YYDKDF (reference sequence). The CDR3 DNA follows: TGTGCCACCAGCAGGTCCCTTGGGGGATCGGTCAATGAGCAGTTCTTC. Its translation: CATSRSLGGSVNEQFF.

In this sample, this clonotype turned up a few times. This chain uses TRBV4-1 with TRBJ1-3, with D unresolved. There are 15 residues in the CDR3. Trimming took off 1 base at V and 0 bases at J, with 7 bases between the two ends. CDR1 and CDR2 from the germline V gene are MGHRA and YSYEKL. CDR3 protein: CASSQVRNSGNTIYF. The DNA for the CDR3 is TGCGCCAGCAGCCAAGTTCGGAACTCTGGAAACACCATATATTTT.

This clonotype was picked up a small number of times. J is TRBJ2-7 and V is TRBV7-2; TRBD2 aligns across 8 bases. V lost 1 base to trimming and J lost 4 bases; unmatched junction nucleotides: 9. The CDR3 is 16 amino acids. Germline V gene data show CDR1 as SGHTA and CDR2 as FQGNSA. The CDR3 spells CASSLGGSGASYEQYV. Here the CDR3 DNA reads TGTGCCAGCAGCTTAGGGGGTAGCGGGGCCTCTTACGAGCAGTACGTC.

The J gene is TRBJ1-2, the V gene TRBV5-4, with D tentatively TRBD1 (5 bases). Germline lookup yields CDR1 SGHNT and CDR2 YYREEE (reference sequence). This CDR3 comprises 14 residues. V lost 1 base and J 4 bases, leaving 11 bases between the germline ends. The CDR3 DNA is TGTGCCAGCAGCTTGACAGGAGAGAGCTATGGCTACACCTTC. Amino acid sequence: CASSLTGESYGYTF.

This CDR3 reads CASSSLGSVIHNEQFF. In nucleotides, the CDR3 is TGTGCCAGCAGCTCTTTGGGTAGCGTAATACACAATGAGCAGTTCTTC. The rearrangement links TRBV9 to TRBJ2-1, with TRBD2 as a possible D gene (5 bases). V lost 4 bases and J 5 bases, leaving 19 bases between the germline ends. Germline V gene sequence: CDR1 SGDLS, CDR2 YYNGEE. The CDR3 length is 16 residues.

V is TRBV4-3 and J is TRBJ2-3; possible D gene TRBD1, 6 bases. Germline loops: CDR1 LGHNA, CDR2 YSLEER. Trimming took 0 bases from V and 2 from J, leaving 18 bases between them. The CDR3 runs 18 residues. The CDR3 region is CASSQDSSRGRNTDTQYF. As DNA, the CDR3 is TGCGCCAGCAGCCAAGATTCATCGAGGGGGAGAAACACAGATACGCAGTATTTT.

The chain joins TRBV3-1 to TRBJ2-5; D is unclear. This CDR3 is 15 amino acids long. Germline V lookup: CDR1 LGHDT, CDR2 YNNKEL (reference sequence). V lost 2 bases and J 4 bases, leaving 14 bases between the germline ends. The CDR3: CASSQFLLVIETQYF. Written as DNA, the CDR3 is TGTGCCAGCAGCCAATTTCTCCTCGTGATAGAGACCCAGTACTTC.

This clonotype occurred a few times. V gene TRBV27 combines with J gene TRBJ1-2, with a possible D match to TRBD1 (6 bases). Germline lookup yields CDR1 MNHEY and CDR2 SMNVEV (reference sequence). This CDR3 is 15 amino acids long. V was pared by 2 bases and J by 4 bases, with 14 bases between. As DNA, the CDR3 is TGTGCCAGCAGTTTAAGTGAGGGGGGGTTCTATGGCTACACCTTC. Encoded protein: CASSLSEGGFYGYTF.

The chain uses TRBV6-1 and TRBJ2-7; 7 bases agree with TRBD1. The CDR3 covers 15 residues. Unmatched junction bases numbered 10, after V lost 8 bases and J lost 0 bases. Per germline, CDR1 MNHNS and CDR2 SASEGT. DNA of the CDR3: TGTGCCAGCCGTATAAACCGGGACAGCTCCTACGAGCAGTACGTC. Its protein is CASRINRDSSYEQYV.

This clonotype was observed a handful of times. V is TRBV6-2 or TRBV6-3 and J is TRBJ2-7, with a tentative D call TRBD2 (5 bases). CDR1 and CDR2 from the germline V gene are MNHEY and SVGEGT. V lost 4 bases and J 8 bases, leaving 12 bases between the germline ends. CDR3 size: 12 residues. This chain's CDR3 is CASSSDSGKQYV. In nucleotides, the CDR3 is TGTGCCAGCAGTTCCGATTCGGGGAAGCAGTACGTC.